These 26 T cell receptor beta chains share one sample of origin, sequenced in a study of T cell changes during pregnancy in multiple sclerosis. TCRdb's table, derived via immunoSEQ multiplex PCR, lists solely in-frame clones and lacks some. This sample has tens of thousands of clones, with about 91% found just once. The source material was CD4+ T cells from peripheral blood mononuclear cells, sampled after pregnancy. These receptor sequences come from a female donor in good health, enrolled as a control in a pregnancy study.

V gene TRBV19 combines with J gene TRBJ2-5; tentative D call: TRBD1 (6 bases). V lost 9 bases, J lost 5 bases, and 22 bases lay in between. In germline, CDR1 is LNHDA, CDR2 SQIVND (reference sequence). CDR3 length: 15 residues. CDR3 sequence reads: CASAHNFRGSETQYF. The CDR3 region has the DNA TGTGCCAGCGCCCACAACTTCAGGGGAAGCGAGACCCAGTACTTC.

The sample holds one count of this clone. The V and J genes are TRBV9 and TRBJ1-6; no reliable D call. Per germline, CDR1 SGDLS and CDR2 YYNGEE. With 3 bases removed from V and 0 bases from J, the gap between germline ends came to 4 bases. The CDR3 runs to 14 residues. In nucleotides, the CDR3 is TGTGCCAGCAGCGGCAGCTCCTATAATTCACCCCTCCACTTT. Its protein is CASSGSSYNSPLHF.

The chain couples TRBV7-6 to TRBJ2-3; 15 positions agree with TRBD2. V trimming: 1 base; J trimming: 5 bases; junction bases outside the gene matches: 1. Germline assignment: CDR1 SGHVS and CDR2 FNYEAQ. This CDR3 spans 16 amino acids. The DNA of the CDR3 is TGTGCCAGCAGCTTAGGGACTAGCGGGAGGGGAGATACGCAGTATTTT. Its protein product is CASSLGTSGRGDTQYF.

The V call is TRBV28, the J call TRBJ1-1; 8 positions agree with TRBD1. V lost 2 bases to trimming and J lost 2 bases; unmatched junction nucleotides: 7. This CDR3 comprises 16 residues. Germline V gene sequence: CDR1 MDHEN, CDR2 SYDVKM. CDR3 region: CASSLAEGQVNTEAFF. The CDR3 DNA reads TGTGCCAGCAGTTTAGCGGAGGGACAGGTTAACACTGAAGCTTTCTTT.

The chain links TRBV18 to TRBJ1-6; TRBD1 matches at 9 bases. Trimming took 3 bases from V and 5 from J; bases not matched to a gene: 5. The CDR3 spans 16 residues. CDR1 is KGHSH, CDR2 LQKENI, per germline. CDR3 amino acids: CASSPWDRVDNSPLHF. CDR3 nucleotide sequence: TGTGCCAGCTCACCCTGGGACAGGGTGGATAATTCACCCCTCCACTTT.

This chain joins TRBV29-1 and TRBJ2-5; D is unresolved. Per the germline V gene, CDR1 is SQVTM and CDR2 is ANQGSEA. The CDR3 runs to 9 residues. V was trimmed by 8 bases and J by 7 bases, leaving 8 bases between them. The CDR3 region is CSPLPTQYF. CDR3 DNA sequence: TGCAGCCCCCTCCCGACCCAGTACTTC.

The chain is built from TRBV7-2 and TRBJ1-5, with D tentatively TRBD1 (5 bases). The V gene's germline CDR1 is SGHTA and CDR2 FQGNSA. Trimming took 5 bases from V and 1 from J, leaving 15 bases between them. The CDR3 consists of 16 residues. CDR3 residues: CASSPSGFRSNQPQHF. CDR3 DNA sequence: TGTGCCAGCAGCCCTTCAGGGTTTAGAAGCAATCAGCCCCAGCATTTT.

The chain couples TRBV5-4 to TRBJ2-5, with unresolved D. There are 15 residues in the CDR3. Trimming left V 3 bases short and J 0 bases short, with 12 bases between. Germline V gene data show CDR1 as SGHNT and CDR2 as YYREEE (reference sequence). The CDR3 is CASSSSVGDQETQYF. The DNA for the CDR3 is TGTGCCAGCAGCTCCTCGGTAGGAGACCAAGAGACCCAGTACTTC.

This chain joins TRBV4-2 and TRBJ2-3, with a possible D match to TRBD2 (7 bases). Trimming took off 1 base at V and 1 base at J, with 12 bases between the two ends. The CDR3 spans 16 residues. Germline CDR1 and CDR2: LGHNA and YNFKEQ. The CDR3 protein is CASSQGSGGGTDTQYF. The CDR3 bases are TGTGCCAGCAGCCAAGGGTCGGGGGGCGGCACAGATACGCAGTATTTT.

The J gene is TRBJ2-5, the V gene TRBV6-1; TRBD2 matches 12 bases. Germline V gives CDR1 MNHNS, CDR2 SASEGT. V shed 2 bases, J shed 2 bases, and the junction held 0 bases outside the gene matches. The CDR3 consists of 15 residues. The CDR3 sequence: CASSELAGGQETQYF. The CDR3 bases are TGTGCCAGCAGTGAACTAGCGGGGGGGCAAGAGACCCAGTACTTC.

V and J are TRBV18 and TRBJ2-7; 8 bases are a match to TRBD2. The V gene end was trimmed by 6 bases and the J gene end by 1 base; junction bases not matched to a gene: 11. Germline V gives CDR1 KGHSH, CDR2 LQKENI. The CDR3 spans 16 residues. CDR3 in DNA: TGTGCCAGCTCCCCCACTAGCGGCCTTATTTCCTACGAGCAGTACTTC. This codes for CASSPTSGLISYEQYF.

V gene TRBV19 combines with J gene TRBJ2-5; D is uncertain. This CDR3 region has 14 residues. The V gene's germline CDR1 is LNHDA and CDR2 SQIVND (reference sequence). Trimming cost V 5 bases and J 7 bases, with 17 bases left between them. CDR3 nucleotides: TGTGCCAGTAGTGTTTCCAGACTTCCACGGACCCAGTACTTC. Protein: CASSVSRLPRTQYF.

This clone was counted a single time. The V and J genes are TRBV19 and TRBJ2-3; D call uncertain. The CDR3 runs to 13 residues. The germline gives CDR1 LNHDA, CDR2 SQIVND (reference sequence). Trimming took off 6 bases at V and 1 base at J, with 8 bases between the two ends. The DNA of the CDR3 is TGTGCCAGTAGCCAGCAGGGCACAGATACGCAGTATTTT. Its protein is CASSQQGTDTQYF.

The rearrangement uses TRBV6-1 and TRBJ1-1; no definite D call. CDR3 size: 13 residues. V was clipped by 2 bases and J by 4 bases, with 8 bases between them. Germline CDR1 and CDR2: MNHNS and SASEGT. CDR3 nucleotide sequence: TGTGCCAGCAGTGAACTGTCCCTCACTGAAGCTTTCTTT. Its translation: CASSELSLTEAFF.

There are a few counts of this clone. This chain uses TRBV29-1 with TRBJ2-1; perhaps TRBD2 as D (7 bases). The CDR3 loop spans 12 amino acids. The V gene's germline CDR1 is SQVTM and CDR2 ANQGSEA. V gave up 5 bases and J gave up 9 bases, with 14 bases separating them. CDR3 sequence (DNA): TGCAGCGTTACCGCGGGGGCGGGTGAGCAGTTCTTC. This gives the protein CSVTAGAGEQFF.

This clone was counted a single time. V is TRBV27 and J is TRBJ2-5; TRBD2 matches 10 bases. The CDR3 has 16 amino acids. Germline CDR1 and CDR2: MNHEY and SMNVEV (reference sequence). The V and J ends lost 3 bases and 2 bases, in that order; junction bases with no gene match: 6. The CDR3 DNA follows: TGTGCCAGCAGTTTCCACGGACTAGCGGAACAAGAGACCCAGTACTTC. Translating gives CASSFHGLAEQETQYF.

This chain uses TRBV6-6 with TRBJ1-1; D not certain. The CDR3 is 13 amino acids. In germline, CDR1 is MNHNY, CDR2 SVGAGI (reference sequence). V was pared by 5 bases and J by 3 bases, with 10 bases between. The chain's CDR3 is CASSPRHHTEAFF. The CDR3 DNA follows: TGTGCCAGCAGTCCCCGACACCACACTGAAGCTTTCTTT.

The chain is built from TRBV5-1 and TRBJ2-7; TRBD1 matches at 9 bases. V shed 5 bases, J shed 4 bases, and the junction held 10 bases outside the gene matches. Looked up from germline, CDR1 is SGHRS and CDR2 is YFSETQ. This CDR3 region has 15 residues. CDR3 DNA sequence: TGCGCCAGCAGTTATACAGGGGGCGCAAGATACGAGCAGTACTTC. It yields the protein CASSYTGGARYEQYF.

The genes are TRBV5-1 and TRBJ2-7, with 7 bases identical to TRBD2. CDR1 and CDR2 from the germline V gene are SGHRS and YFSETQ. The V and J ends lost 3 bases and 3 bases, in that order; junction bases with no gene match: 9. CDR3 length: 15 residues. In nucleotides, the CDR3 is TGCGCCAGCAGCTCCTCGGGGGGACGCGACTACGAGCAGTACTTC. It translates to CASSSSGGRDYEQYF.

Turning to this clone: Other DNA sequences in this specimen translate into the identical CDR3. The gene calls are TRBV6-6 and TRBJ2-5; TRBD1 might be the D (5 bases). Germline V CDR1 and CDR2: MNHNY, SVGAGI (reference sequence). The V gene lost 2 bases and the J gene lost 5 bases, with 9 bases spanning the gap. The CDR3 has 13 residues. CDR3 loop: CASSYRGRETQYF. In nucleotides, the CDR3 is TGTGCCAGCAGTTACAGGGGTCGGGAGACCCAGTACTTC.

The chain joins TRBV6-1 to TRBJ1-3, with 7 bases lining up with TRBD1. V trimming: 4 bases; J trimming: 4 bases; junction bases outside the gene matches: 7. The CDR3 is 15 amino acids. Germline lookup yields CDR1 MNHNS and CDR2 SASEGT. CDR3 in amino acids: CASSAQTGQGNTIYF. The CDR3 DNA follows: TGTGCCAGCAGTGCCCAGACAGGGCAAGGAAACACCATATATTTT.

The V call is TRBV6-1, the J call TRBJ2-3, with 9 bases aligning to TRBD2. This CDR3 has 17 amino acids. The germline V gene encodes CDR1 MNHNS and CDR2 SASEGT. Trimming took 3 bases from V and 0 from J; bases not matched to a gene: 7. CDR3 nucleotide sequence: TGTGCCAGCAGTGAGAGGCGGGGGGGTATTAGCACAGATACGCAGTATTTT. Its translation: CASSERRGGISTDTQYF.

The genes are TRBV18 and TRBJ2-3, with 9 positions matching TRBD2. V gave up 1 base and J gave up 3 bases; unmatched junction bases: 2. The CDR3 is 15 amino acids. CDR1 KGHSH and CDR2 LQKENI come from the germline V gene. The CDR3 region has the DNA TGTGCCAGCTCACCACGTACTAGCGGGACAGATACGCAGTATTTT. Translated: CASSPRTSGTDTQYF.

This chain connects TRBV2 to TRBJ2-2; perhaps TRBD2 as D (6 bases). The V gene's germline CDR1 is SNHLY and CDR2 FYNNEI. Between the trimmed V and J ends, which lost 7 bases and 7 bases, there was a span of 16 bases. The CDR3 loop spans 14 amino acids. The CDR3 bases are TGTGCCAGCACCACTAGCCGTAGTGGCGGGGAGCTGTTTTTT. It is translated as CASTTSRSGGELFF.

The V and J genes are TRBV5-1 and TRBJ2-1; 7 nucleotides line up with TRBD2. J lost 2 bases, V lost 5 bases, and 7 bases had no gene match. CDR3 length: 15 amino acids. CDR1 SGHRS and CDR2 YFSETQ come from the germline V gene. CDR3: CASRGGGRTYNEQFF. As DNA, the CDR3 is TGCGCCAGCAGGGGGGGAGGGCGGACCTACAATGAGCAGTTCTTC.

The chain combines TRBV5-5 with TRBJ2-3; TRBD2 aligns across 10 bases. Per the germline V gene, CDR1 is SGHKS and CDR2 is YYEKEE (reference sequence). The CDR3 runs 15 residues. V dropped 0 bases and J dropped 4; count of bases not matched to a gene: 2. The DNA for the CDR3 is TGTGCCAGCAGCTTGGGGCTAGCGGGGGCAGATACGCAGTATTTT. It is translated as CASSLGLAGADTQYF.